This is a list of T cell receptor beta chains from one sample in a study of blood T cell repertoires in COVID-19. The table came from immunoSEQ multiplex PCR; TCRdb's copy has only in-frame clones and leaves some out. The table records over 100,000 clones, approximately 88% of them present only once. The sample comprised peripheral blood. These receptor sequences come from a man aged 50 to 60 with acute or convalescent COVID-19. The CDR3 runs from the conserved cysteine through the conserved F or W. Each record gives: D gene, clone size, V gene, J gene, CDR3 protein, CDR3 DNA. D genes are given only for firm matches. Some rows mark clone size as missing; the rest say once, few, many or name a class of expanded clone.

D: -; size: -; V: TRBV7-3; J: TRBJ1-1; CDR3: CASSLWTATEAFF; DNA: TGTGCCAGCAGCTTATGGACAGCCACTGAAGCTTTCTTT
D: TRBD1; size: -; V: TRBV28; J: TRBJ2-7; CDR3: CASNSGQGAREQYF; DNA: TGTGCCAGCAACTCGGGACAGGGGGCACGGGAGCAGTACTTC
D: -; size: -; V: TRBV28; J: TRBJ1-4; CDR3: CASRQNEKLFF; DNA: TGTGCCAGCCGACAAAATGAAAAACTGTTTTTT
D: -; size: -; V: TRBV5-4; J: TRBJ1-5; CDR3: CASIYRDKFYSNQPQHF; DNA: TGTGCCAGCATTTACCGGGACAAGTTCTATAGCAATCAGCCCCAGCATTTT
D: -; size: -; V: TRBV28; J: TRBJ1-2; CDR3: CASSLPTASGRYGYTF; DNA: TGTGCCAGCAGTCTACCGACGGCCTCGGGGAGGTATGGCTACACCTTC
D: TRBD2; size: -; V: TRBV5-1; J: TRBJ2-1; CDR3: CASSLDLGLAAYNEQFF; DNA: TGCGCCAGCAGCTTAGACCTGGGACTAGCGGCATACAATGAGCAGTTCTTC
D: TRBD2; size: -; V: TRBV7-6; J: TRBJ2-1; CDR3: CASSPSSGRAYEQFF; DNA: TGTGCCAGCAGCCCATCTAGCGGGAGGGCCTATGAGCAGTTCTTC
D: TRBD1; size: -; V: TRBV6-6; J: TRBJ1-2; CDR3: CASSYGDRRSNYGYTF; DNA: TGTGCCAGCAGTTACGGGGACAGGAGATCTAACTATGGCTACACCTTC
D: -; size: -; V: TRBV6-5; J: TRBJ1-2; CDR3: CASTPGDTNYGYTF; DNA: TGTGCCAGCACCCCCGGGGACACCAACTATGGCTACACCTTC
D: -; size: -; V: TRBV30; J: TRBJ2-5; CDR3: CAWSGSSQETQYF; DNA: TGTGCCTGGAGTGGGAGTAGTCAAGAGACCCAGTACTTC
D: TRBD1; size: -; V: TRBV30; J: TRBJ1-6; CDR3: CASPGQGGLTLHF; DNA: TGTGCCTCTCCCGGACAGGGGGGTTTAACCCTCCACTTT
D: -; size: -; V: TRBV6-5; J: TRBJ1-2; CDR3: CASTQILAVLAGYTF; DNA: TGTGCCAGCACCCAAATCCTGGCGGTCTTGGCCGGCTACACCTTC
D: -; size: -; V: TRBV4-1; J: TRBJ1-5; CDR3: CASSQGSLGQGQPQHF; DNA: TGCGCCAGCAGCCAAGGGTCCTTGGGGCAGGGTCAGCCCCAGCATTTT
D: -; size: -; V: TRBV11-2; J: TRBJ1-5; CDR3: CASSLGGRGGQPQHF; DNA: TGTGCCAGCAGCTTAGGAGGGAGGGGGGGTCAGCCCCAGCATTTT
D: -; size: -; V: TRBV5-1; J: TRBJ2-2; CDR3: CASSLPSDTGELFF; DNA: TGCGCCAGCAGCTTGCCCTCTGACACCGGGGAGCTGTTTTTT
D: -; size: -; V: TRBV12-5; J: TRBJ1-1; CDR3: CASGGVNTEAFF; DNA: TGTGCTAGTGGCGGGGTGAACACTGAAGCTTTCTTT
D: TRBD2; size: -; V: TRBV28; J: TRBJ2-7; CDR3: CASSGGLADFTYEQYF; DNA: TGTGCCAGCAGTGGGGGACTAGCGGACTTTACCTACGAGCAGTACTTC
D: -; size: -; V: TRBV11-2; J: TRBJ1-1; CDR3: CASSLSPGFTEAFF; DNA: TGTGCCAGCAGCTTATCCCCAGGGTTCACTGAAGCTTTCTTT
D: -; size: few; V: TRBV13; J: TRBJ1-5; CDR3: CASSLAQGLPQPQHF; DNA: TGTGCCAGCAGCTTAGCCCAGGGTTTGCCCCAGCCCCAGCATTTT
D: TRBD2; size: -; V: TRBV5-4; J: TRBJ2-1; CDR3: CASSFGGSRYNEQFF; DNA: TGTGCCAGCAGCTTCGGCGGGAGTAGGTACAATGAGCAGTTCTTC
D: -; size: -; V: TRBV5-5; J: TRBJ1-4; CDR3: CASSSITGDPTNEKLFF; DNA: TGTGCCAGCAGCTCCATTACAGGCGATCCAACTAATGAAAAACTGTTTTTT
D: -; size: -; V: TRBV9; J: TRBJ2-7; CDR3: CASSARPDSYYEQYF; DNA: TGTGCCAGCAGCGCTCGCCCCGACAGTTACTACGAGCAGTACTTC
D: -; size: -; V: TRBV6-5; J: TRBJ1-1; CDR3: CASTRGGGNTEAFF; DNA: TGTGCCAGCACGAGGGGGGGAGGGAACACTGAAGCTTTCTTT
D: TRBD1; size: -; V: TRBV10-3; J: TRBJ1-2; CDR3: CAISEGQAFAYGYTF; DNA: TGTGCCATCAGTGAGGGACAGGCGTTTGCCTATGGCTACACCTTC
D: -; size: -; V: TRBV3-1/TRBV3-2; J: TRBJ2-7; CDR3: CASSQDRQAQYF; DNA: TGTGCCAGCAGCCAAGATAGACAGGCGCAGTACTTC
D: -; size: -; V: TRBV5-1; J: TRBJ1-4; CDR3: CASSVGYNEKLFF; DNA: TGCGCCAGCAGCGTCGGGTACAATGAAAAACTGTTTTTT
D: TRBD1; size: -; V: TRBV28; J: TRBJ2-7; CDR3: CASDGTGGAVLAEQYF; DNA: TGTGCCAGCGATGGGACAGGGGGCGCGGTCTTGGCCGAGCAGTACTTC
D: TRBD2; size: -; V: TRBV28; J: TRBJ2-1; CDR3: CASSLGLAGEQFF; DNA: TGTGCCAGCAGTTTGGGACTAGCGGGTGAGCAGTTCTTC
D: TRBD1; size: few; V: TRBV29-1; J: TRBJ1-1; CDR3: CSVEDLWGQGRSTEAFF; DNA: TGCAGCGTTGAAGATCTTTGGGGACAGGGGAGGAGCACTGAAGCTTTCTTT
D: TRBD1; size: -; V: TRBV15; J: TRBJ2-7; CDR3: CATSGLGGLNEQYF; DNA: TGTGCCACCAGTGGTCTAGGGGGCTTGAACGAGCAGTACTTC
D: -; size: -; V: TRBV4-2; J: TRBJ2-1; CDR3: CASSRLWGVYNEQFF; DNA: TGTGCCAGCAGCCGCCTCTGGGGAGTCTACAATGAGCAGTTCTTC
D: -; size: large; V: TRBV9; J: TRBJ1-2; CDR3: CASSPGGGENGYTF; DNA: TGTGCCAGCAGCCCCGGAGGGGGGGAGAATGGCTACACCTTC
D: TRBD1; size: -; V: TRBV6-1; J: TRBJ1-2; CDR3: CASSEGTGGAYGYTF; DNA: TGTGCCAGCAGTGAAGGGACAGGGGGTGCCTATGGCTACACCTTC
D: -; size: -; V: TRBV12-3/TRBV12-4; J: TRBJ2-2; CDR3: CASSPYFTGELFF; DNA: TGTGCCAGCAGCCCGTATTTCACCGGGGAGCTGTTTTTT
D: TRBD2; size: -; V: TRBV10-2; J: TRBJ2-3; CDR3: CASSESIAGGTDTQYF; DNA: TGCGCCAGCAGTGAGTCCATAGCGGGGGGGACAGATACGCAGTATTTT
D: -; size: -; V: TRBV18; J: TRBJ2-4; CDR3: CASSPSNRENIQYF; DNA: TGTGCCAGCTCACCTTCAAATCGGGAAAACATTCAGTACTTC
D: TRBD2; size: -; V: TRBV5-1; J: TRBJ2-1; CDR3: CASSLATTSGSAEQFF; DNA: TGCGCCAGCAGCTTGGCCACGACTAGCGGGAGTGCTGAGCAGTTCTTC
D: -; size: -; V: TRBV5-1; J: TRBJ2-7; CDR3: CASSLVGSFDEQYF; DNA: TGCGCCAGCAGCTTGGTGGGCTCCTTCGACGAGCAGTACTTC
D: -; size: -; V: TRBV25-1; J: TRBJ2-1; CDR3: CASSEVQGAWDNEQFF; DNA: TGTGCCAGCAGTGAGGTCCAGGGCGCTTGGGACAATGAGCAGTTCTTC
D: -; size: -; V: TRBV18; J: TRBJ1-1; CDR3: CASSPRQGWEAEAFF; DNA: TGTGCCAGCTCACCACGGCAGGGGTGGGAAGCTGAAGCTTTCTTT
D: -; size: -; V: TRBV19; J: TRBJ1-3; CDR3: CASSRILFAGSGNTIYF; DNA: TGTGCCAGTAGTAGGATTTTATTTGCAGGCTCTGGAAACACCATATATTTT
D: -; size: -; V: TRBV3-1/TRBV3-2; J: TRBJ1-1; CDR3: CASNRATGRNTEAFF; DNA: TGTGCCAGCAATAGGGCGACAGGCCGAAACACTGAAGCTTTCTTT
D: -; size: -; V: TRBV6-2/TRBV6-3; J: TRBJ1-1; CDR3: CASSYPTTEAFF; DNA: TGTGCCAGCAGTTACCCTACGACTGAAGCTTTCTTT
D: -; size: -; V: TRBV29-1; J: TRBJ1-5; CDR3: CSVAFRAWEPQHF; DNA: TGCAGCGTAGCTTTCAGGGCGTGGGAGCCCCAGCATTTT
D: -; size: -; V: TRBV5-1; J: TRBJ1-2; CDR3: CASSSRIDSNYGYTF; DNA: TGCGCCAGCAGCTCGCGGATAGATTCTAACTATGGCTACACCTTC
D: TRBD2; size: -; V: TRBV4-1; J: TRBJ2-1; CDR3: CASSQDGREAWNEQFF; DNA: TGCGCCAGCAGCCAAGACGGGCGGGAGGCTTGGAATGAGCAGTTCTTC
D: TRBD1; size: -; V: TRBV20-1; J: TRBJ1-2; CDR3: CSASETGSEGYTF; DNA: TGCAGTGCTAGTGAGACAGGGAGCGAGGGCTACACCTTC
D: TRBD2; size: -; V: TRBV12-3/TRBV12-4; J: TRBJ2-1; CDR3: CASTPGGAPRQFF; DNA: TGTGCCAGCACCCCGGGGGGGGCGCCTAGGCAGTTCTTC
D: -; size: -; V: TRBV5-4; J: TRBJ2-3; CDR3: CAPGVGGSTDTQYF; DNA: TGTGCCCCCGGGGTGGGCGGCAGCACAGATACGCAGTATTTT
D: -; size: few; V: TRBV5-1; J: TRBJ1-2; CDR3: CASSLGSNYGGRNYGYTF; DNA: TGCGCCAGCAGCTTGGGATCCAATTATGGAGGGAGAAACTATGGCTACACCTTC
D: -; size: -; V: TRBV6-5; J: TRBJ1-5; CDR3: CASTRLRLSNQPQHF; DNA: TGTGCCAGCACCCGGTTAAGACTGAGCAATCAGCCCCAGCATTTT
D: -; size: few; V: TRBV30; J: TRBJ1-1; CDR3: CAYAKGLNTEAFF; DNA: TGTGCCTACGCCAAGGGGCTGAACACTGAAGCTTTCTTT
D: TRBD1; size: -; V: TRBV3-1/TRBV3-2; J: TRBJ1-2; CDR3: CASSPGTVANYGYTF; DNA: TGTGCCAGCAGCCCTGGGACAGTTGCTAACTATGGCTACACCTTC
D: -; size: -; V: TRBV28; J: TRBJ2-3; CDR3: CATAVGGSTDTQYF; DNA: TGTGCCACCGCGGTCGGGGGTAGCACAGATACGCAGTATTTT
D: -; size: -; V: TRBV19; J: TRBJ1-1; CDR3: CASSTPRMNSEAFF; DNA: TGTGCCAGTAGTACCCCACGAATGAACAGCGAAGCTTTCTTT